The 23 T cell receptor beta chains in this list originate from one sample, sequenced in a study of vaccination and CD4 T cells after COVID-19. Sequencing of the DNA from cultured CD4+ T cells was carried out with the Oncomine TCR Beta short-read assay. TCRdb processed the PCR reads anew with MiXCR; each CDR3 protein has one entry. The profile shows around 12,000 distinct CDR3 sequences, roughly 70% of them singletons. Antigens for these TCRs are unknown. Treatment indicated: roughly nine-day PBMC culture with coronavirus spike peptide pools or control peptides (ViraFEST assay). The sequenced sample was CD4+ T cells from blood, cultured in vitro. The receptors were gathered from a human donor who had recovered from COVID-19.

The chain couples TRBV6-1 to TRBJ1-5; no clear D gene. CDR1 MNHNS and CDR2 SASEGT come from the germline V gene. V lost 5 bases and J 1 base, leaving 18 bases between the germline ends. The CDR3 extends over 17 amino acids. CDR3 in DNA: TGTGCCAGCAGTCATAACCCGTCTCAAGACAGCAATCAGCCCCAGCATTTT. It translates to CASSHNPSQDSNQPQHF.

The chain is built from TRBV7-9 and TRBJ2-4; 7 positions agree with TRBD1. J was trimmed by 3 bases and V by 1 base; bases with no gene match: 0. Germline lookup yields CDR1 SEHNR and CDR2 FQNEAQ (reference sequence). The CDR3 is 14 residues long. The DNA of the CDR3 is TGTGCCAGCAGCTTAGGGACAGGCAAAAACATTCAGTACTTC. Encoded protein: CASSLGTGKNIQYF.

V and J are TRBV19 and TRBJ2-3, with D possibly TRBD2 on 5 matching bases. The germline V gene has CDR1 LNHDA and CDR2 SQIVND (reference sequence). Trimming took 6 bases from V and 5 from J, leaving 9 bases between them. The CDR3 runs to 12 residues. CDR3 sequence reads: CASRQSGDTQYF. The CDR3 DNA reads TGTGCCAGTAGGCAAAGCGGAGATACGCAGTATTTT.

This clonotype was detected a few times. The rearrangement uses TRBV2 and TRBJ1-5; 8 bases fit TRBD1. This CDR3 has 15 amino acids. Germline V gives CDR1 SNHLY, CDR2 FYNNEI. Trimming took 6 bases from V and 4 from J; bases not matched to a gene: 8. This CDR3 is CASSRQGIGNQPQHF. The CDR3 DNA reads TGTGCCAGCAGCCGACAGGGGATTGGGAATCAGCCCCAGCATTTT.

This clonotype was recorded only once. The chain joins TRBV6-1 to TRBJ2-2; D is possibly TRBD2 (6 bases). The germline V gene has CDR1 MNHNS and CDR2 SASEGT. CDR3 length: 16 residues. Trimming pared 6 bases from V and 0 bases from J, leaving 14 bases between. In DNA form, the CDR3 reads TGTGCCAGCAGACAAGCGGAGGGCGCGAACACCGGGGAGCTGTTTTTT. It translates to CASRQAEGANTGELFF.

This chain uses TRBV27 with TRBJ1-2; possible D gene TRBD1, 6 bases. This CDR3 has 15 residues. Germline loops: CDR1 MNHEY, CDR2 SMNVEV (reference sequence). V lost 1 base and J lost 0, with 9 bases in between. CDR3 in amino acids: CASSLLGGANYGYTF. In DNA, the CDR3 is TGTGCCAGCAGTTTATTAGGGGGAGCTAACTATGGCTACACCTTC.

V usage is TRBV20-1 and J usage is TRBJ1-5; 10 bases agree with TRBD1. The germline V gene has CDR1 DFQATT and CDR2 SNEGSKA (reference sequence). The CDR3 length is 14 residues. Losses at the gene ends were 4 bases for V and 2 bases for J; bases not matched to a gene: 2. CDR3: CSATGTGGNQPQHF. The CDR3 DNA follows: TGCAGTGCTACCGGGACAGGGGGCAATCAGCCCCAGCATTTT.

This sequence joins TRBV11-2 and TRBJ1-2; tentatively, D is TRBD1 (5 bases). The CDR3 totals 15 residues. Germline loops: CDR1 SGHAT, CDR2 FQNNGV. Between the trimmed V and J ends, which lost 7 bases and 3 bases, there was a span of 18 bases. The CDR3 region is CASTPLRDADYGYTF. CDR3 DNA sequence: TGTGCCAGCACCCCACTCCGGGACGCTGACTATGGCTACACCTTC.

CDR3 sequence reads: CASSYMGSGGNQPQHF. Written as DNA, the CDR3 is TGTGCCAGCAGTTACATGGGGTCGGGTGGCAATCAGCCCCAGCATTTT. The V gene is TRBV6-2 or TRBV6-3, the J gene TRBJ1-5; D is undetermined. The germline V and J ends were trimmed by 2 bases and 2 bases, with 13 bases remaining between them. The germline CDR1 and CDR2 sequences are MNHEY and SVGEGT. CDR3 size: 16 residues.

The gene calls are TRBV10-3 and TRBJ1-5; perhaps TRBD1 as D (6 bases). The CDR3 extends over 14 amino acids. In germline, CDR1 is ENHRY, CDR2 SYGVKD. Trimming left V 4 bases short and J 5 bases short, with 12 bases between. CDR3 bases: TGTGCCATCAGTGTCGCAGGGGACTATCAGCCCCAGCATTTT. It encodes CAISVAGDYQPQHF.

V gene TRBV12-3 or TRBV12-4 combines with J gene TRBJ2-7; 9 bases agree with TRBD2. V was pared by 5 bases and J by 3 bases, with 8 bases of the junction left unmatched. This CDR3 has 15 amino acids. DNA for the CDR3: TGTGCCAGCAGTACCAGCGGGGGGCCTCACTACGAGCAGTACTTC. Protein product: CASSTSGGPHYEQYF.

This clonotype was seen a handful of times. V gene TRBV20-1 combines with J gene TRBJ2-5, with a possible D match to TRBD1 (6 bases). V was cut by 1 base and J by 3 bases, with 9 bases left in between. Germline CDR1 DFQATT, CDR2 SNEGSKA (reference sequence). The CDR3 length is 13 residues. The CDR3 loop is CSARAGQKETQYF. DNA for the CDR3: TGCAGTGCTAGAGCCGGACAGAAAGAGACCCAGTACTTC.

This clonotype is a singleton in its sample. The V call is TRBV6-1, the J call TRBJ1-6, with 9 nucleotides matching TRBD1. CDR3 size: 14 residues. Trimming cost V 5 bases and J 5 bases; bases outside gene matches: 1. CDR1 is MNHNS and CDR2 is SASEGT in the germline V gene. The CDR3, as DNA: TGTGCCAGCAGTCGGACAGGGGATAATTCACCCCTCCACTTT. Protein sequence: CASSRTGDNSPLHF.

V usage is TRBV6-1 and J usage is TRBJ1-1; D remains ambiguous. The V end lost 4 bases, the J end lost 11 bases, and 11 bases lay between the germline ends. This CDR3 is built from 11 residues. CDR1 and CDR2 (germline): MNHNS, SASEGT. The CDR3 region has the DNA TGTGCCAGCAGTGCGGGGTATAGGGCTTTCTTT. It codes for CASSAGYRAFF.

The chain joins TRBV10-3 to TRBJ1-3; D remains ambiguous. The CDR3 runs 10 residues. Germline values: CDR1 ENHRY, CDR2 SYGVKD. Trimming took off 8 bases at V and 8 bases at J, with 7 bases between the two ends. The CDR3: CAIGVDTIYF. For the CDR3, the DNA is TGTGCCATCGGGGTAGACACCATATATTTT.

This clonotype came up a few times. This chain joins TRBV12-3 or TRBV12-4 and TRBJ1-1; a possible D gene is TRBD1 (5 bases). The CDR3 has 14 amino acids. Trimming stripped 4 bases from V and 4 bases from J, with 13 bases between. CDR3 nucleotide sequence: TGTGCCAGCAGTTCCAGTGGGACGCTCACTGAAGCTTTCTTT. Translating gives CASSSSGTLTEAFF.

This clonotype is labeled as medium-sized. The genes are TRBV19 and TRBJ1-5; no clear D gene. CDR3 length: 14 residues. Trimming stripped 7 bases from V and 6 bases from J, with 16 bases between. CDR1 LNHDA and CDR2 SQIVND come from the germline V gene (reference sequence). The CDR3 loop is CASNYRIVGQPQHF. In DNA form, the CDR3 reads TGTGCCAGTAATTACCGAATCGTTGGTCAGCCCCAGCATTTT.

The chain recombines TRBV20-1 with TRBJ1-2; D remains ambiguous. The CDR3 is 14 amino acids. V lost 1 base, J lost 1 base, and 10 bases lay in between. Germline V lookup: CDR1 DFQATT, CDR2 SNEGSKA (reference sequence). The CDR3 coding sequence is TGCAGTGCTAGAGTGAAACGTATTAACTATGGCTACACCTTC. It yields the protein CSARVKRINYGYTF.

The chain employs TRBV25-1 and TRBJ1-2; 7 nucleotides match TRBD1. Germline CDR1 MGHDK, CDR2 SYGVNS. V dropped 4 bases and J dropped 7; count of bases not matched to a gene: 6. The CDR3 totals 13 residues. In DNA, the CDR3 is TGTGCCAGCAGTGGAGACAGGGTGCCTGGCTACACCTTC. Translation: CASSGDRVPGYTF.

This clonotype has more than one count but fewer than ten. The rearrangement uses TRBV19 and TRBJ2-3, with no clear D. The CDR3 is 12 amino acids. Germline-derived CDR1 and CDR2 are LNHDA and SQIVND (reference sequence). The germline V and J ends were trimmed by 5 bases and 5 bases, with 8 bases remaining between them. The CDR3 is CASSPRLDTQYF. The CDR3 nucleotides are TGTGCCAGTAGTCCCCGGCTAGATACGCAGTATTTT.

The sample holds one count of this clonotype. This chain connects TRBV2 to TRBJ2-2; 10 positions agree with TRBD1. The CDR3 has 15 amino acids. Germline lookup yields CDR1 SNHLY and CDR2 FYNNEI. Germline trimming cut 4 bases from V and 5 bases from J; bases unmatched to any gene: 4. DNA of the CDR3: TGTGCCAGCAGTGGACAGGGGGCAGGGACCGGGGAGCTGTTTTTT. Residues: CASSGQGAGTGELFF.

V and J are TRBV21-1 and TRBJ2-2; the D call TRBD1 from the table was never checked on the DNA. TRBV21-1 is a recognized pseudogene. The CDR3 has 17 residues. The CDR3 loop is CASSKSTGTANTGELFF. CDR3 in DNA: TGTGCCAGCAGCAAGTCGACGGGGACAGCAAACACCGGGGAGCTGTTTTTT.

This sequence joins TRBV19 and TRBJ2-2, with a possible D match to TRBD1 (5 bases). CDR3 length: 16 residues. The germline CDR1 and CDR2 sequences are LNHDA and SQIVND (reference sequence). V lost 5 bases, J lost 6 bases, and 19 bases lay in between. DNA for the CDR3: TGTGCCAGTAGTCCAAAGGCAGGGATAATCTCCGGGGAGCTGTTTTTT. This translates into CASSPKAGIISGELFF.